The clone carrying this T cell receptor beta chain was counted many times. Its antigen is unknown. This entry is derived from a study of CD8 T cells in ankylosing spondylitis. Regarding the study as a whole: A TCR beta motif of fewer than 10 highly homologous variants seemed to mark ankylosing spondylitis blood.

TCRdb redid the calling of the 5' RACE reads with MiXCR, one entry per CDR3 protein. Of about 220,000 distinct CDR3 sequences in the sample, more than 9% are singletons; the top ten hold 20% to 25%. The sequenced sample was blood, either unsorted or a sorted T cell fraction (not recorded which). This sequence was found in a male donor with ankylosing spondylitis or in good health (not recorded which).

The DNA of the CDR3 is TGCGCCAGCAGCTTGCGGACTAGCGGGGGGGCCGGGGGAGATACGCAGTATTTT. The encoded protein is CASSLRTSGGAGGDTQYF. The chain uses TRBV5-1 and TRBJ2-3; 15 bases line up with TRBD2. The V and J ends lost 1 base and 5 bases, in that order; junction bases with no gene match: 8. Germline CDR1 SGHRS, CDR2 YFSETQ. The CDR3 totals 18 residues.